This TCR beta chain comes out of a study of blood T cell repertoires in COVID-19. This CDR3 spans 15 amino acids. V lost 1 base and J 1 base, leaving 10 bases between the germline ends. Germline V gene data show CDR1 as LNHDA and CDR2 as SQIVND (reference sequence). Here immunoSEQ multiplex PCR was the method, and the copy in TCRdb shows in-frame clones only, minus some. The table lists roughly 180,000 clones, about nine tenths of them singletons, with 2% to 2.5% in the top ten. The V gene is TRBV19, the J gene TRBJ1-1; D is undetermined. Sequenced material: PBMCs or T cells enriched from blood (not recorded which). This sequence originates from a woman in her thirties who had recovered from COVID-19. Here the CDR3 DNA reads TGTGCCAGTAGTATAGCCGTCTCAGGGAACACTGAAGCTTTCTTT. It specifies CASSIAVSGNTEAFF.